This is a list of T cell receptor beta chains from one sample in a study of CD8 T cells in ankylosing spondylitis. TCRdb analysed the 5' RACE reads with MiXCR anew, one entry per CDR3 protein. The sample consists of about 500,000 distinct CDR3 sequences, approximately 11% of them appearing once. Sequences were obtained from blood, either unsorted or a sorted T cell fraction (not recorded which). These TCRs come from a male donor with ankylosing spondylitis. The conserved cysteine and the conserved F or W are not part of the CDR3 here. A D gene is named only where the DNA matches it firmly.

TRBD1	TRBV7-9	TRBJ1-1	ASSLGSGTGMNTEAF
-	TRBV7-6	TRBJ2-7	ASSLAPGKGIYEQY
TRBD2	TRBV7-2	TRBJ2-7	ASSLAKWAASGNSYEQY
-	TRBV19	TRBJ1-5	ASSIDLGWSDQPQH
-	TRBV7-2	TRBJ1-3	ASSSYRWSGNTIY
TRBD2	TRBV2	TRBJ2-2	ASSAAASGRVRTGELF
-	TRBV24-1	TRBJ2-1	ATSDWSGSYNEQF
TRBD2	TRBV20-1	TRBJ2-1	SAARTSDRLNEQF
-	TRBV14	TRBJ1-3	ASSPTRETIY
TRBD2	TRBV20-1	TRBJ2-5	SAYSGSGPRETQY
-	TRBV4-1	TRBJ1-2	ASSQTQVNYGYT
-	TRBV10-3	TRBJ2-7	AISESQGTYEQY
-	TRBV12-3/TRBV12-4	TRBJ2-3	ASRSEWGADTQY
-	TRBV12-5	TRBJ2-1	ASGPERRPSYNEQF
-	TRBV10-3	TRBJ2-5	AISESETQY
-	TRBV2	TRBJ1-5	ASRGWGSQPQH
-	TRBV5-6	TRBJ1-2	ASSLVEVVGVNYGYT
-	TRBV5-1	TRBJ1-1	ASSFVGDTEAF
-	TRBV2	TRBJ1-1	ASSEALRQRNTEAF
-	TRBV5-6	TRBJ2-1	ASSFGGVTYNEQF
-	TRBV3-1	TRBJ2-7	ASSQVEGEQY
-	TRBV7-9	TRBJ1-1	ASSAEGGTEAF
-	TRBV29-1	TRBJ2-3	SVEDLVGDDTQY
TRBD1	TRBV29-1	TRBJ1-2	SVGDRGAYGYT